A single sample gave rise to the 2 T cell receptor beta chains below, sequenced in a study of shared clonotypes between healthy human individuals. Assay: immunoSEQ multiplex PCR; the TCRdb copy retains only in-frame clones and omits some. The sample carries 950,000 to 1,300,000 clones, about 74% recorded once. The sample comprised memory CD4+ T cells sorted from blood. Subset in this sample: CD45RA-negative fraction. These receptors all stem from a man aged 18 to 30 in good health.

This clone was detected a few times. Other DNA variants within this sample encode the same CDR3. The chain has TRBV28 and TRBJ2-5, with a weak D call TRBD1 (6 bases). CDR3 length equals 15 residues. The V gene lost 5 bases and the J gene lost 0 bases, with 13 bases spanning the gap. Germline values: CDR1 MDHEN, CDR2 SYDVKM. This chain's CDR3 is CASSLLTGNQETQYF. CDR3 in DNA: TGTGCCAGCAGTCTACTAACAGGGAACCAAGAGACCCAGTACTTC.

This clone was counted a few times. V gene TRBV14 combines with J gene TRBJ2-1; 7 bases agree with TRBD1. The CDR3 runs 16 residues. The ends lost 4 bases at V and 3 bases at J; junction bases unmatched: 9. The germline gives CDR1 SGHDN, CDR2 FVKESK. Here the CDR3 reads CASSPLETGNYNEQFF. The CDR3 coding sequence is TGTGCCAGCAGCCCTCTGGAGACAGGGAACTACAATGAGCAGTTCTTC.